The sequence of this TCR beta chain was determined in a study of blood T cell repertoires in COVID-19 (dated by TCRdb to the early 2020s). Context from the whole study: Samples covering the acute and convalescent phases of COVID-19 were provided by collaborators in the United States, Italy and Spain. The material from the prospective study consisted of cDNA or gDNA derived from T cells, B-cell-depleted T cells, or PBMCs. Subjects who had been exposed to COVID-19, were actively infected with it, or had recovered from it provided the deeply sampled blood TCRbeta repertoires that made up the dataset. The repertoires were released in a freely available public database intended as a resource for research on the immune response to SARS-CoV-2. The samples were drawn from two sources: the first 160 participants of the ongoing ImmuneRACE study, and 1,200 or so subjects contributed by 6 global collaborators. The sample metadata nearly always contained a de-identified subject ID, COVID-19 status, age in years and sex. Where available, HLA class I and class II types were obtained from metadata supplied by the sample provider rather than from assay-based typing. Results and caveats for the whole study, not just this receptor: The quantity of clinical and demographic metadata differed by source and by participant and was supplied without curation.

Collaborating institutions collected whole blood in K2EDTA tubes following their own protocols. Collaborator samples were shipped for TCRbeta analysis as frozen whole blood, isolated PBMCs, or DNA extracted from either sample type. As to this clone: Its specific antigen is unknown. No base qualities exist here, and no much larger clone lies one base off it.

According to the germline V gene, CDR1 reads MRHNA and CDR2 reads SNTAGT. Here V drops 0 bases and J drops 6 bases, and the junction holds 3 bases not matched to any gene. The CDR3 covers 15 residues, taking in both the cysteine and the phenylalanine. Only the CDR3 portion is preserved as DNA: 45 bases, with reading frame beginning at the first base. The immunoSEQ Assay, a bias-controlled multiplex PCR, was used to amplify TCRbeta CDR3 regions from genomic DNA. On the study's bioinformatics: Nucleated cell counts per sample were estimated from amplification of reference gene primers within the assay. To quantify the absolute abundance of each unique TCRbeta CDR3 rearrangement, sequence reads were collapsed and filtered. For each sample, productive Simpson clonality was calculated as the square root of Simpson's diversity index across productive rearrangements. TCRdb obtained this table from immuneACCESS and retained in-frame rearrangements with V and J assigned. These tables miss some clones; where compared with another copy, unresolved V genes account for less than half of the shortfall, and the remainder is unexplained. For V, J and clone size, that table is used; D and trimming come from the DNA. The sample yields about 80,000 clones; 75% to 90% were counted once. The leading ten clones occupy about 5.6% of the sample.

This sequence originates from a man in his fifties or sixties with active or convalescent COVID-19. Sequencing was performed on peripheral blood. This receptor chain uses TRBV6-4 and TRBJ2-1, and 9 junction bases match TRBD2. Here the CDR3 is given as CASSDSAGGGNEQFF. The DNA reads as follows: TGTGCCAGCAGTGACTCAGCGGGGGGAGGCAATGAGCAGTTCTTC.